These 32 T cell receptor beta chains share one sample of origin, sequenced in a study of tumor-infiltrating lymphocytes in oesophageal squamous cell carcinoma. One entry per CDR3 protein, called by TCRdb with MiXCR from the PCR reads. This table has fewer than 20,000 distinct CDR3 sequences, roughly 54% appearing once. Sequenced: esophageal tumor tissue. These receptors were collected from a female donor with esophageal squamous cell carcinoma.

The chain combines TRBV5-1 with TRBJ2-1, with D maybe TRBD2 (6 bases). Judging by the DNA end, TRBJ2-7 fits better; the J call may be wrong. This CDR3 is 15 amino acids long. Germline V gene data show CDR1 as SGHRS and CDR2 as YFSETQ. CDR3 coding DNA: TGCGCCAGCAGCCACTTAGCGGAGCCCTACAATGAGCAGTACTTC. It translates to CASSHLAEPYNEQYF.

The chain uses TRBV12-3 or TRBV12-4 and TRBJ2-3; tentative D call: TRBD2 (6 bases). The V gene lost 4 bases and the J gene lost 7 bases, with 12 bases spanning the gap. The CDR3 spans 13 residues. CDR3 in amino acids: CASSSGVRYTQYF. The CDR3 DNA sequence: TGTGCCAGCAGTTCGGGGGTTCGGTATACGCAGTATTTT.

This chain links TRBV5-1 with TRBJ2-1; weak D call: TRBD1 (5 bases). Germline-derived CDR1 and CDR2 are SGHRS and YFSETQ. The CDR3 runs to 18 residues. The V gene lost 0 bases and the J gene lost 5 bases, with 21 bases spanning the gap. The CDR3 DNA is TGCGCCAGCAGCTTGGACAGGTTTCCCCCAGGAGTTCACAATGAGCAGTTCTTC. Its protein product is CASSLDRFPPGVHNEQFF.

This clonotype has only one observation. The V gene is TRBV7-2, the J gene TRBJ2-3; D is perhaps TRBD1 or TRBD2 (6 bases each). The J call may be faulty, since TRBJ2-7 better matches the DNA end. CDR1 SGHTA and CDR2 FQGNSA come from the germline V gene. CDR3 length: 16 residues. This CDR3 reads CASSEYTVGGTYEQYF. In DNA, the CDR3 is TGTGCCAGCAGCGAGTACACGGTGGGGGGCACGTACGAGCAGTACTTC.

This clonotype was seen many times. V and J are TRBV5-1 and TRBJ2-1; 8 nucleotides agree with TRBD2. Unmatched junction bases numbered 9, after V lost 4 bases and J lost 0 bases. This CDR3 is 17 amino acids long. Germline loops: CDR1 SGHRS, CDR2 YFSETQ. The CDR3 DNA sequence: TGCGCCAGCAGCCCTGCGGGCGGGAGGAACTCCTACAATGAGCAGTTCTTC. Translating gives CASSPAGGRNSYNEQFF.

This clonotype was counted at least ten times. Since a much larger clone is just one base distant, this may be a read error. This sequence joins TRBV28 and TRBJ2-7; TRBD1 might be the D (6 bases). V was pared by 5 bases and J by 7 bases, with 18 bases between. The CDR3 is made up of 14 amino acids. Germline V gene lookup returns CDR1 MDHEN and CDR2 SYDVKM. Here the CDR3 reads CASSPGDIYNEQYF. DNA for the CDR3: TGTGCCAGCAGTCCTGGGGACATATACAATGAGCAGTACTTC.

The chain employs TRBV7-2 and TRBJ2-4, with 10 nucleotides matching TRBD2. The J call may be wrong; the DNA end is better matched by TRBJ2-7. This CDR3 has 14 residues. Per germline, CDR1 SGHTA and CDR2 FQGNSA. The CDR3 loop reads CASSQGTSVSEQYF. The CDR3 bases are TGTGCCAGCAGCCAGGGGACTAGCGTTTCCGAGCAGTACTTC.

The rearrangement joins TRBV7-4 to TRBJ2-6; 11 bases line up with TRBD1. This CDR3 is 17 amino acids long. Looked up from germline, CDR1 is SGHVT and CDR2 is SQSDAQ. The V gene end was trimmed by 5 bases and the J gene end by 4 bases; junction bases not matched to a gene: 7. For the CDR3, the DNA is TGTGCCAGCAGCACCGGACAGGGGGCGAGGGGGGCCAACGTCCTGACTTTC. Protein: CASSTGQGARGANVLTF.

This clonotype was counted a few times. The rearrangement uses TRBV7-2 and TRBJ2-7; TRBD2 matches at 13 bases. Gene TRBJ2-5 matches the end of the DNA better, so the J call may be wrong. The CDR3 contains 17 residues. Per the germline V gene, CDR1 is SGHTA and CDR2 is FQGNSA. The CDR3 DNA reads TGTGCCAGCAGCCAGGGACTAGCGGGAACAGTCGGGAAGACCCAGTACTTC. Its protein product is CASSQGLAGTVGKTQYF.

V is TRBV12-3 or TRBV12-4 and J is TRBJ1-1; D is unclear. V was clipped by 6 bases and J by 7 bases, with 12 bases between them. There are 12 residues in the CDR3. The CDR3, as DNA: TGTGCCAGCAGGGGTGAGGGAAGTGAAGCTTTCTTT. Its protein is CASRGEGSEAFF.

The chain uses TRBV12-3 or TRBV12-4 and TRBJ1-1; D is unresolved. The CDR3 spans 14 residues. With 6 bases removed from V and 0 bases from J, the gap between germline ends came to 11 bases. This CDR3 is CASSSRVLNTEAFF. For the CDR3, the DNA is TGTGCCAGCAGCTCTAGGGTCCTGAACACTGAAGCTTTCTTT.

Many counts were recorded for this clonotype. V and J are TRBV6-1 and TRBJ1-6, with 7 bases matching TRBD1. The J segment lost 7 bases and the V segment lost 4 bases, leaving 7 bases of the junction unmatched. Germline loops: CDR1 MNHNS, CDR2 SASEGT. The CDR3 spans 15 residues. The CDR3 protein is CASSAAAGGNSPLHF. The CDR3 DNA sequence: TGTGCCAGCAGTGCTGCGGCAGGGGGGAATTCACCCCTCCACTTT.

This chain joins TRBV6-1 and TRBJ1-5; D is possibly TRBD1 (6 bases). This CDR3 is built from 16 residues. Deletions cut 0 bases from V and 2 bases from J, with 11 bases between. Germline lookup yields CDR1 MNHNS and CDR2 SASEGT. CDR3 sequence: CASSEARRTGNQPQHF. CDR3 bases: TGTGCCAGCAGTGAAGCTAGGAGGACAGGCAATCAGCCCCAGCATTTT.

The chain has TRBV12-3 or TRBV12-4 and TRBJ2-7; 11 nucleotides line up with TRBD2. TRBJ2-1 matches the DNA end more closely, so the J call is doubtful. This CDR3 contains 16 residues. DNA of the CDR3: TGTGCCAGCACGTTCCGTAGCGGGGGGGCCTACAATGAGCAGTTCTTC. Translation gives CASTFRSGGAYNEQFF.

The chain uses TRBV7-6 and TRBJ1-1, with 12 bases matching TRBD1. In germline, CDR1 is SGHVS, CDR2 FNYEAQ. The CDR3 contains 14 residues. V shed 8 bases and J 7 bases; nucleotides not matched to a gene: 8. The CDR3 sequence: CASQDGTGGLEAFF. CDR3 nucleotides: TGTGCCAGCCAAGACGGGACAGGGGGCCTTGAAGCTTTCTTT.

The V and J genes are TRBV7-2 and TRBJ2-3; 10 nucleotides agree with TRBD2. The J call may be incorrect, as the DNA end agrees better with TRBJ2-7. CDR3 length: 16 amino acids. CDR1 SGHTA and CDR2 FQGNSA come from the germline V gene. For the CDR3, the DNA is TGTGCCAGCAGCTTATCTAGCGGGAGAGGTAGCTACGAGCAGTACTTC. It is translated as CASSLSSGRGSYEQYF.

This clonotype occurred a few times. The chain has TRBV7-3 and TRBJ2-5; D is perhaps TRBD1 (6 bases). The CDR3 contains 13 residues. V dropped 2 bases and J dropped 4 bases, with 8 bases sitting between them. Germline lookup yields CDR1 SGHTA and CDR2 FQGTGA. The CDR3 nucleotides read TGTGCCAGCAGCTTACAGGGGTCAGAGACCCAGTACTTC. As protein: CASSLQGSETQYF.

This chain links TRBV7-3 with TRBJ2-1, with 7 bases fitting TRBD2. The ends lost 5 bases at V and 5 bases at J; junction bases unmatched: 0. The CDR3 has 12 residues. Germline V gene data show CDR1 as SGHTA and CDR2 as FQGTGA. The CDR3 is CASSGLDNEQFF. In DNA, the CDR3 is TGTGCCAGCAGCGGACTAGACAATGAGCAGTTCTTC.

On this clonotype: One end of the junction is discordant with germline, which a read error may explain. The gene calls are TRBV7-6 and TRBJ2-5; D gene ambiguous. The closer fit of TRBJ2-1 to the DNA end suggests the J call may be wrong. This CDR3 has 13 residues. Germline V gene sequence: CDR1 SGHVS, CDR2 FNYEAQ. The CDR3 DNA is TGTGCTAGCAGCTTATCCCATAGCAACGAGCAGTTCTTC. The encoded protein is CASSLSHSNEQFF.

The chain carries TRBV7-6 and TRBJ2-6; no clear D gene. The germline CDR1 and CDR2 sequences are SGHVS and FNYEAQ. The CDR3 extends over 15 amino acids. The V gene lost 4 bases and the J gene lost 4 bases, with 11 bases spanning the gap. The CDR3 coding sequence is TGTGCCAGCAGCTCGATATTTTCCGGGGCCAACGTCCTGACTTTC. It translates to CASSSIFSGANVLTF.

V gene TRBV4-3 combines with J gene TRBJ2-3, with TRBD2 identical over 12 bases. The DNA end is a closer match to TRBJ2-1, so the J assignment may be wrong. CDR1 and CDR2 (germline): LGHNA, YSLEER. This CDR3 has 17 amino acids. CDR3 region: CASSQGLAGREDNEQFF. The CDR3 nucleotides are TGCGCCAGCAGCCAGGGACTAGCGGGTAGGGAGGACAATGAGCAGTTCTTC.

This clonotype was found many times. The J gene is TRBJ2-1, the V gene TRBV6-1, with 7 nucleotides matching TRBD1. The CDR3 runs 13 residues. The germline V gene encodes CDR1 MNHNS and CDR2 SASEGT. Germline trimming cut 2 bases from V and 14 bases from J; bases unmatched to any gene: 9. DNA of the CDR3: TGTGCCAGCAGTGAAAGACCCGACAGGGTCGAGTTCTTC. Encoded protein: CASSERPDRVEFF.

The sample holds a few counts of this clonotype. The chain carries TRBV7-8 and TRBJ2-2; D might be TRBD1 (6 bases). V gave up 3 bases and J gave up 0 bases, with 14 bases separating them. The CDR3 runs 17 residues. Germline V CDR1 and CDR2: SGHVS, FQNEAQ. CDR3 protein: CASSLSGQSTNTGELFF. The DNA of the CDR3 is TGTGCCAGCAGCTTGTCCGGACAGAGTACGAACACCGGGGAGCTGTTTTTT.

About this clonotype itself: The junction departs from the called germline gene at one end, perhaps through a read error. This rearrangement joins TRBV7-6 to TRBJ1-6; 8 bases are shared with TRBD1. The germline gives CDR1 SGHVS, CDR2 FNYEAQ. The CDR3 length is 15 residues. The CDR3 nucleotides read TGTGCCAGCAGCTTAGGTTGGACAGGGAGAGAGACCCAGTACTTT. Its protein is CASSLGWTGRETQYF.

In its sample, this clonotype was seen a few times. CDR3 nucleotides: TGTGCCAGTAGTATAGTGGCTAGCGGGAGGGCCGGGGACACCGGGGAGCTGTACTTC. It yields the protein CASSIVASGRAGDTGELYF. V gene TRBV19 combines with J gene TRBJ2-5, with 12 bases aligning to TRBD2. The germline V gene has CDR1 LNHDA and CDR2 SQIVND (reference sequence). The CDR3 runs 19 residues. V was pared by 1 base and J by 13 bases, with 22 bases of the junction left unmatched.

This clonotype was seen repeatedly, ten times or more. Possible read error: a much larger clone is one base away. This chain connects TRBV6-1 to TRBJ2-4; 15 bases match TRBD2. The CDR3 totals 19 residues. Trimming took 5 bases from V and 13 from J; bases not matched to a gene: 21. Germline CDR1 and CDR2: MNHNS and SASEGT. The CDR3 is CASSSYSTRTSGRGNEQYF. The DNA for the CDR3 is TGTGCCAGCAGTTCCTATTCTACCAGGACTAGCGGGAGGGGTAATGAGCAGTACTTC.

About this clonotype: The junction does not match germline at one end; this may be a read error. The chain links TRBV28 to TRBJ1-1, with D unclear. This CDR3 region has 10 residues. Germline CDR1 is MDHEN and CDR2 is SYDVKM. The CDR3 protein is CASSGSSQYF. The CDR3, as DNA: TGTGCCAGTAGCGGGAGTTCCCAGTACTTT. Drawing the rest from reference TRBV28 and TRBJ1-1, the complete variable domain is DVKVTQSSRYLVKRTGEKVFLECVQDMDHENMFWYRQDPGLGLRLIYFSYDVKMKEKGDIPEGYSVSREKKERFSLILESASTNQTSMYLCASSGSSQYFGQGTRLTVV.

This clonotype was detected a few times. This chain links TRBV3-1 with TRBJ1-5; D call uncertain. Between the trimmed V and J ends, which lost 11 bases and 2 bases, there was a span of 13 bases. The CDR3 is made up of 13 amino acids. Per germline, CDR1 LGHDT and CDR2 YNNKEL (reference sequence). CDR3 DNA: TGTGCCGGCGACTGGACGGGCAATCAGCCCCAGCATTTT. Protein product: CAGDWTGNQPQHF.

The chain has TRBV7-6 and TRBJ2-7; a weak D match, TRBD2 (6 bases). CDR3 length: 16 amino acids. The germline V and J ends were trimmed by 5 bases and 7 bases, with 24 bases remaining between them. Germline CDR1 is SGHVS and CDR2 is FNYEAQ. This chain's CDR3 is CASSVTPSVLGNEQYF. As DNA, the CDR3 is TGTGCCAGCAGCGTCACCCCTAGCGTGTTAGGCAATGAGCAGTACTTC.

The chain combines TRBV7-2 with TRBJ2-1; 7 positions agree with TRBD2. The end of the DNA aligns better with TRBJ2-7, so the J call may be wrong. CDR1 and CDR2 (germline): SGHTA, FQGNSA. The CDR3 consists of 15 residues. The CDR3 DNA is TGTGCCAGCAGCTTAGGGTGGGAGGGCCTCTACGAGCAGTACTTC. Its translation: CASSLGWEGLYEQYF.

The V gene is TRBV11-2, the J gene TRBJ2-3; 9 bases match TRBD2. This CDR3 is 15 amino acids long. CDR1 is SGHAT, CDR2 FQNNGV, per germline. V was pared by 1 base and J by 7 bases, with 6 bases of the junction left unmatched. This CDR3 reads CASSLGLAGLYTQYF. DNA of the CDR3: TGTGCCAGCAGCTTAGGTCTAGCGGGACTCTATACGCAGTATTTT.

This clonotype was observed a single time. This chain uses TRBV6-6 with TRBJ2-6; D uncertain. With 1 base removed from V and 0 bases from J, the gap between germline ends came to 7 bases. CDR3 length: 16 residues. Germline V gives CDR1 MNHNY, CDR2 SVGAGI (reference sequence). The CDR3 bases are TGTGCCAGCAGTTACTTAAGGGTCTCTGGGGCCAACGTCCTGACTTTC. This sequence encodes CASSYLRVSGANVLTF.